The 27 T cell receptor beta chains given below trace back to one sample, sequenced in a study of blood T cell repertoires in COVID-19. The repertoire was sequenced with immunoSEQ multiplex PCR; TCRdb's copy has only in-frame clones and lacks some. The sample has 300,000 to 400,000 clones, 70% to 90% seen once. The sequenced material came from peripheral blood. Every receptor here comes from a human donor in a cohort sampled during active COVID-19.

The rearrangement links TRBV6-5 to TRBJ2-1; 10 bases align to TRBD2. With V trimmed by 6 bases and J by 6 bases, 8 bases remained unmatched. Germline CDR1 MNHEY, CDR2 SVGAGI. This CDR3 is built from 15 residues. The DNA for the CDR3 is TGTGCCAGCAGGAGAGCGGGAGGGACGTTCAATGAGCAGTTCTTC. Amino acids: CASRRAGGTFNEQFF.

This clone has a handful of counts. The chain is built from TRBV11-2 and TRBJ2-5, with 9 bases aligning to TRBD2. The CDR3 contains 16 residues. The germline gives CDR1 SGHAT, CDR2 FQNNGV. The J segment lost 5 bases and the V segment lost 2 bases, leaving 9 bases of the junction unmatched. The CDR3 protein is CASSLSAGGLAETQYF. DNA for the CDR3: TGTGCCAGCAGCTTATCAGCGGGGGGCCTGGCGGAGACCCAGTACTTC.

The chain carries TRBV24-1 and TRBJ2-1, with 11 positions matching TRBD2. The germline V gene has CDR1 KGHDR and CDR2 SFDVKD. The CDR3 extends over 16 amino acids. V lost 7 bases, J lost 8 bases, and 12 bases stayed unmatched. In nucleotides, the CDR3 is TGTGCCACCAGGGTCCCTAGCGGGGGGCCCGGAGATGAGCAGTTCTTC. This encodes CATRVPSGGPGDEQFF.

The chain is built from TRBV12-3 or TRBV12-4 and TRBJ2-1, with TRBD2 as a possible D gene (5 bases). This CDR3 region has 12 residues. The V end lost 6 bases, the J end lost 9 bases, and 12 bases lay between the germline ends. CDR3 coding DNA: TGTGCCAGCAGACGTTGGAGCGGTGAGCAGTTCTTC. Amino acids: CASRRWSGEQFF.

The chain uses TRBV4-1 and TRBJ2-5; 10 nucleotides line up with TRBD1. J was trimmed by 4 bases and V by 8 bases; bases with no gene match: 4. The CDR3 extends over 13 amino acids. Germline V gene lookup returns CDR1 MGHRA and CDR2 YSYEKL. The CDR3 protein is CASARTGGETQYF. CDR3 bases: TGCGCCAGCGCACGGACAGGGGGAGAGACCCAGTACTTC.

The V call is TRBV5-1, the J call TRBJ2-3; 8 bases match TRBD1. V shed 1 base, J shed 2 bases, and the junction held 6 bases outside the gene matches. Germline V gene sequence: CDR1 SGHRS, CDR2 YFSETQ. The CDR3 runs 16 residues. The CDR3 DNA reads as TGCGCCAGCAGCTTGTTAGGGACAGGAGACACAGATACGCAGTATTTT. Amino acid sequence: CASSLLGTGDTDTQYF.

The V gene is TRBV13, the J gene TRBJ1-4; D unclear. The length of the CDR3 is 14 residues. The ends were cut back, 1 base at V and 1 base at J, with 4 bases in the middle. Germline V lookup: CDR1 PRHDT, CDR2 FYEKMQ (reference sequence). CDR3 loop: CASSLAGTNEKLFF. The DNA for the CDR3 is TGTGCCAGCAGCTTAGCGGGAACTAATGAAAAACTGTTTTTT.

This chain connects TRBV7-9 to TRBJ2-5; D is perhaps TRBD1 (5 bases). Germline lookup yields CDR1 SEHNR and CDR2 FQNEAQ (reference sequence). CDR3 length: 14 amino acids. Trimming cost V 4 bases and J 1 base, with 10 bases left between them. The CDR3 loop is CASSSRQPQETQYF. DNA of the CDR3: TGTGCCAGCAGCTCCCGACAGCCCCAAGAGACCCAGTACTTC.

The chain is built from TRBV7-2 and TRBJ1-6, with TRBD1 matching over 7 bases. The germline V gene encodes CDR1 SGHTA and CDR2 FQGNSA. V gave up 5 bases and J gave up 5 bases; unmatched junction bases: 6. The CDR3 is 15 residues long. Here the CDR3 reads CASSIQGFNNSPLHF. CDR3 sequence (DNA): TGTGCCAGCAGCATACAGGGGTTCAATAATTCACCCCTCCACTTT.

The chain carries TRBV18 and TRBJ2-5; D is unclear. The CDR3 consists of 13 residues. The V and J ends lost 6 bases and 5 bases respectively, with 13 bases between them. In germline, CDR1 is KGHSH, CDR2 LQKENI. Written as DNA, the CDR3 is TGTGCCAGCTCCCCCGAATGGGCCGAGACCCAGTACTTC. Protein product: CASSPEWAETQYF.

CDR3 protein: CASSLGQYSYNEQFF. The CDR3, as DNA: TGTGCCAGTAGTCTGGGACAGTATTCCTACAATGAGCAGTTCTTC. V is TRBV19 and J is TRBJ2-1; 7 bases agree with TRBD1. Germline V gives CDR1 LNHDA, CDR2 SQIVND (reference sequence). CDR3 size: 15 residues. V was pared by 5 bases and J by 1 base, with 5 bases of the junction left unmatched.

The rearrangement links TRBV2 to TRBJ2-7; 7 bases are shared with TRBD1. J gave up 2 bases and V 1 base, and 5 bases lay outside the gene matches. This CDR3 is built from 15 residues. Looked up from germline, CDR1 is SNHLY and CDR2 is FYNNEI. CDR3 coding DNA: TGTGCCAGCAGTGAAGAGATCGGACAGGCCTACGAGCAGTACTTC. Translated, it gives CASSEEIGQAYEQYF.

This chain uses TRBV6-5 with TRBJ1-1, with 8 bases aligning to TRBD1. CDR3 length: 15 amino acids. The trim removed 8 bases at V and 3 bases at J, leaving 11 bases unmatched. Germline lookup yields CDR1 MNHEY and CDR2 SVGAGI. This chain's CDR3 is CASAQGAGEDTEAFF. CDR3 DNA: TGTGCCAGCGCTCAGGGGGCGGGTGAGGACACTGAAGCTTTCTTT.

This clone was seen a handful of times. V usage is TRBV5-1 and J usage is TRBJ2-7; weak D call: TRBD1 (5 bases). V lost 1 base, J lost 5 bases, and 16 bases lay in between. CDR3 size: 15 residues. Germline V gives CDR1 SGHRS, CDR2 YFSETQ. Here the CDR3 DNA reads TGCGCCAGCAGCTTGAGGGGCCAGAGTCGGGACGAGCAGTACTTC. This encodes CASSLRGQSRDEQYF.

The chain uses TRBV19 and TRBJ1-2; TRBD1 aligns across 7 bases. Losses at the gene ends were 6 bases for V and 2 bases for J; bases not matched to a gene: 9. Germline loops: CDR1 LNHDA, CDR2 SQIVND (reference sequence). This CDR3 is 15 amino acids long. DNA for the CDR3: TGTGCCAGTAGCCCCGAAGGGACAGCGAACTATGGCTACACCTTC. Its translation: CASSPEGTANYGYTF. Drawing the rest from reference TRBV19 and TRBJ1-2, the complete variable domain is DGGITQSPKYLFRKEGQNVTLSCEQNLNHDAMYWYRQDPGQGLRLIYYSQIVNDFQKGDIAEGYSVSREKKESFPLTVTSAQKNPTAFYLCASSPEGTANYGYTFGSGTRLTVV.

The V and J genes are TRBV3-1 (or the pseudogene TRBV3-2) and TRBJ2-3; TRBD1 aligns across 8 bases. The V and J ends lost 0 bases and 1 base, in that order; junction bases with no gene match: 3. The CDR3 length is 16 residues. Germline V gene lookup returns CDR1 LGHDT and CDR2 YNNKEL (reference sequence). This chain's CDR3 is CASSQETGDGTDTQYF. The CDR3 bases are TGTGCCAGCAGCCAAGAGACAGGGGATGGCACAGATACGCAGTATTTT.

This chain uses TRBV30 with TRBJ2-3; TRBD2 agrees at 12 bases. This CDR3 spans 21 amino acids. Trimming took 2 bases from V and 5 from J; bases not matched to a gene: 23. The germline V gene has CDR1 GTSNPN and CDR2 SVGIG (reference sequence). CDR3: CAWSFPLTLAGGPGARDTQYF. The CDR3 DNA reads as TGTGCCTGGAGTTTTCCCCTCACCCTAGCGGGGGGGCCCGGAGCCAGAGATACGCAGTATTTT. Full variable domain (missing parts from reference TRBV30 and TRBJ2-3): SQTIHQWPATLVQPVGSPLSLECTVEGTSNPNLYWYRQAAGRGLQLLFYSVGIGQISSEVPQNLSASRPQDRQFILSSKKLLLSDSGFYLCAWSFPLTLAGGPGARDTQYFGPGTRLTVL.

CDR3 coding DNA: TGTGCCAGCCGGGGGGCGGACAGGGATAATTCACCCCTCCACTTT. Translated, it gives CASRGADRDNSPLHF. This chain joins TRBV6-6 and TRBJ1-6; TRBD1 matches at 8 bases. The CDR3 has 15 amino acids. The germline V gene encodes CDR1 MNHNY and CDR2 SVGAGI (reference sequence). The J segment lost 5 bases and the V segment lost 8 bases, leaving 8 bases of the junction unmatched.

This rearrangement joins TRBV28 to TRBJ2-2; a weak D match, TRBD1 (6 bases). Trimming pared 8 bases from V and 1 base from J, leaving 17 bases between. The CDR3 sequence is 16 residues long. The germline CDR1 and CDR2 sequences are MDHEN and SYDVKM. The CDR3, as DNA: TGTGCCAGCCGACGTAATACAGGGTTGAACACCGGGGAGCTGTTTTTT. This sequence encodes CASRRNTGLNTGELFF.

This clone was picked up one time. The sample holds other DNA sequences that translate to the same CDR3. The J gene is TRBJ1-1, the V gene TRBV6-1; the D is unclear. The CDR3 sequence is 13 residues long. Trimming took off 1 base at V and 1 base at J, with 4 bases between the two ends. Germline loops: CDR1 MNHNS, CDR2 SASEGT. The CDR3 DNA is TGTGCCAGCAGTGAAGACAGGAACACTGAAGCTTTCTTT. It encodes CASSEDRNTEAFF.

The gene calls are TRBV19 and TRBJ2-5; possibly TRBD2 for D (7 bases). Trimming pared 5 bases from V and 0 bases from J, leaving 16 bases between. Germline V gives CDR1 LNHDA, CDR2 SQIVND (reference sequence). The CDR3 length is 16 residues. In DNA form, the CDR3 reads TGTGCCAGTAGTGAACAGGGAGGGGGATACCAAGAGACCCAGTACTTC. Protein product: CASSEQGGGYQETQYF.

This clone appeared a few times. J is TRBJ1-6 and V is TRBV10-1, with 7 bases fitting TRBD1. Unmatched junction bases numbered 3, after V lost 8 bases and J lost 8 bases. Per germline, CDR1 WNHNN and CDR2 SYGVQD (reference sequence). This CDR3 spans 12 amino acids. The CDR3: CASGTGDSPLHF. DNA for the CDR3: TGCGCCAGCGGCACAGGGGATTCACCCCTCCACTTT.

The CDR3 spells CASSGGYQETQYF. Written as DNA, the CDR3 is TGTGCCAGCAGTGGGGGGTACCAAGAGACCCAGTACTTC. V is TRBV12-3 or TRBV12-4 and J is TRBJ2-5; a weak D match, TRBD2 (6 bases). V was cut by 5 bases and J by 0 bases, with 7 bases left in between. The CDR3 extends over 13 amino acids.

CDR3: CASSLGQGFSDEQFF. For the CDR3, the DNA is TGCGCCAGCAGCTTGGGGCAGGGGTTTTCGGATGAGCAGTTCTTC. This chain connects TRBV5-1 to TRBJ2-1, with a tentative D call TRBD1 (6 bases). Germline assignment: CDR1 SGHRS and CDR2 YFSETQ. V shed 0 bases and J shed 8 bases, with 15 bases lying between them. CDR3 length: 15 residues.

This chain uses TRBV3-1 (or the pseudogene TRBV3-2) with TRBJ2-3; D ambiguous. V lost 1 base, J lost 5 bases, and 16 bases lay in between. Germline values: CDR1 LGHDT, CDR2 YNNKEL (reference sequence). The CDR3 loop spans 16 amino acids. The CDR3 protein is CASSQGPRITEDTQYF. CDR3 sequence (DNA): TGTGCCAGCAGCCAAGGGCCCCGGATCACAGAAGATACGCAGTATTTT.

The chain employs TRBV30 and TRBJ2-7, with D tentatively TRBD1 (6 bases). This CDR3 has 12 residues. The V end was cut by 7 bases, the J end by 2 bases, with 12 bases between. CDR1 and CDR2 (germline): GTSNPN, SVGIG (reference sequence). CDR3 in DNA: TGTGCCTTTTCCCAGGGGACCTACGAGCAGTACTTC. Protein: CAFSQGTYEQYF. The entire variable domain, with the rest obtained from reference TRBV30 and TRBJ2-7, is as follows: SQTIHQWPATLVQPVGSPLSLECTVEGTSNPNLYWYRQAAGRGLQLLFYSVGIGQISSEVPQNLSASRPQDRQFILSSKKLLLSDSGFYLCAFSQGTYEQYFGPGTRLTVT.

J is TRBJ2-3 and V is TRBV5-1; tentative D call: TRBD2 (6 bases). The CDR3 totals 16 residues. Germline-derived CDR1 and CDR2 are SGHRS and YFSETQ. Trimming took off 0 bases at V and 6 bases at J, with 17 bases between the two ends. This CDR3 is CASSLGSGPTRDTQYF. The CDR3 DNA sequence: TGCGCCAGCAGCTTGGGATCGGGGCCGACTAGGGATACGCAGTATTTT.